Below are 14 T cell receptor beta chains sequenced from a single sample in a study of tumor-infiltrating lymphocytes in primary liver carcinoma. Constant-region priming of around 490 ng total RNA yielded TCR beta cDNA. Three nested multiplex PCR rounds, a slightly modified ARM-PCR method, built the TCR beta libraries. In the first two PCR rounds, TRBV1-TRBV30 forward primers were paired with a C-beta reverse primer, and each round lasted approximately 9 cycles. TCRdb called the multiplex PCR reads again in MiXCR, with one record for every CDR3 protein. The data contain 100,000 to 150,000 distinct CDR3 sequences, approximately 64% of them singletons. Both RNA and DNA were isolated together from around 20-30 mg of bulk tissue that had not been sorted. The specimen sequenced was liver tumor tissue from sampling region 3. The subset was: tumor region T3, left-lateral pole. The receptors stem from a woman aged 55-75 years with primary liver carcinoma and hepatitis B virus infection.

This chain uses TRBV20-1 with TRBJ2-7, with 8 bases lining up with TRBD1. V was clipped by 6 bases and J by 5 bases; unmatched bases: 9. Germline V gene lookup returns CDR1 DFQATT and CDR2 SNEGSKA (reference sequence). This CDR3 spans 13 amino acids. The CDR3 coding sequence is TGCAGTGCGCCGACAGGGGCGGTCGACGAGCAGTACTTC. As protein: CSAPTGAVDEQYF.

This clonotype was found many times. J is TRBJ2-7 and V is TRBV29-1; D is unresolved. The CDR3 totals 11 residues. The germline gives CDR1 SQVTM, CDR2 ANQGSEA. With 3 bases removed from V and 5 bases from J, the gap between germline ends came to 8 bases. The CDR3 DNA is TGCAGCGTTGAGAAAGGGAACGAGCAGTACTTC. Translated, it gives CSVEKGNEQYF.

This clonotype occurred many times. V usage is TRBV29-1 and J usage is TRBJ2-1; 9 bases agree with TRBD2. Germline V lookup: CDR1 SQVTM, CDR2 ANQGSEA. CDR3 length: 13 amino acids. V dropped 8 bases and J dropped 9; count of bases not matched to a gene: 11. The CDR3: CSTKAGGFGEQFF. DNA of the CDR3: TGCAGCACTAAAGCGGGAGGTTTCGGTGAGCAGTTCTTC.

The table lists this clonotype with a count of one. One end of the junction varies from germline; a read error may be responsible. The rearrangement uses TRBV11-2 and TRBJ1-3, with 9 bases fitting TRBD1. There are 19 residues in the CDR3. Germline CDR1 and CDR2: SGHAT and FQNNGV. CDR3 sequence: CDSSSRPDRGGYSGNTIYF. DNA for the CDR3: TGCGACAGCAGCTCACGCCCGGACAGGGGAGGGTACTCTGGAAACACCATATATTTT.

To note about this clonotype: An end of the junction does not agree with germline; a read error may underlie this. This chain links TRBV29-1 with TRBJ2-5; tentatively, D is TRBD2 (7 bases). Germline V gene lookup returns CDR1 SQVTM and CDR2 ANQGSEA. This CDR3 region has 15 residues. The CDR3 here is CIVEPAGGRQETQYF. CDR3 coding DNA: TGCATCGTTGAACCGGCCGGGGGGCGGCAAGAGACCCAGTACTTC.

This chain links TRBV5-6 with TRBJ2-5, with 13 bases identical to TRBD2. With V trimmed by 5 bases and J by 4 bases, 11 bases remained unmatched. From germline, CDR1 is SGHDT and CDR2 YYEEEE. The CDR3 loop spans 17 amino acids. The CDR3 region is CASRLNTGLAGAETQYF. The CDR3 DNA sequence: TGTGCCAGCAGGTTGAATACCGGACTAGCGGGAGCAGAGACCCAGTACTTC.

This clonotype was observed at least ten times. This chain links TRBV10-3 with TRBJ2-1; 12 nucleotides agree with TRBD2. The CDR3 spans 15 residues. Trimming removed 3 bases from V and 8 bases from J; junction bases left unmatched: 5. Germline loops: CDR1 ENHRY, CDR2 SYGVKD. CDR3: CAISELAGGRDEQFF. As DNA, the CDR3 is TGTGCCATCAGTGAACTAGCGGGAGGAAGGGATGAGCAGTTCTTC.

A note on this clonotype: One junction end disagrees with the germline gene, perhaps due to a read error. The chain employs TRBV11-2 and TRBJ2-2; a weak D match, TRBD2 (6 bases). Per germline, CDR1 SGHAT and CDR2 FQNNGV. This CDR3 has 16 amino acids. CDR3 bases: TGTGCCAACAGCTCTTCTAGCGAGACCAACACCGGGGAGCTGTTTTTT. Translated: CANSSSSETNTGELFF.

Note on this clonotype: A read error may produce the germline difference seen at one junction end. The chain links TRBV12-3 or TRBV12-4 to TRBJ2-2; 7 bases are shared with TRBD2. The CDR3 runs to 14 residues. CDR3 in DNA: TGTGCCAGCAGGCGGGAGAGGAACACCGGGGAGCCGTTTTTT. This sequence encodes CASRRERNTGEPFF.

A remark on this clonotype: One base away lies a much larger clone, so this may be a sequencing read error. V and J are TRBV6-2 or TRBV6-3 and TRBJ2-7, with unresolved D. Germline V CDR1 and CDR2: MNHEY, SVGEGT. V was trimmed by 6 bases and J by 6 bases, leaving 9 bases between them. The CDR3 is 11 residues long. The CDR3 reads CASSSFFEQYF. The CDR3, as DNA: TGTGCCAGCAGCTCCTTCTTCGAGCAGTACTTC.

This clonotype was seen a single time. At one of its ends the junction is not consistent with the germline gene, which may arise from a read error. The gene calls are TRBV6-5 and TRBJ1-3, with D uncertain. This CDR3 has 16 residues. Germline V gene sequence: CDR1 MNHEY, CDR2 SVGAGI. For the CDR3, the DNA is TGTGCCAGCAGGGACCAGAGTGGAGCCTCTGGAAACACCATACATTTT. The encoded protein is CASRDQSGASGNTIHF.

This clonotype was counted ten times or more. The chain uses TRBV5-1 and TRBJ2-7; D uncertain. Germline V gives CDR1 SGHRS, CDR2 YFSETQ. The CDR3 covers 14 residues. V lost 0 bases and J lost 6, with 13 bases in between. The CDR3 coding sequence is TGCGCCAGCAGCTTGGTAGTTTCAGTAGGCGAGCAGTACTTC. Protein product: CASSLVVSVGEQYF.

This clonotype was detected only a few times. This may be a read error, as it is one base from a much larger clone. The V gene is TRBV6-5, the J gene TRBJ2-7; TRBD1 aligns across 9 bases. CDR1 and CDR2 (germline): MNHEY, SVGAGI. The CDR3 covers 16 residues. The CDR3 region is CVSSYSGTGNPYEQYF. The CDR3 DNA reads TGTGTCAGCAGTTACTCCGGGACAGGGAATCCCTACGAGCAGTACTTC.

A word on this clonotype: Given the absence of the conserved phenylalanine or tryptophan at the CDR3 end, a read error is likely. V and J are TRBV7-9 and TRBJ2-1; D is unresolved. The CDR3 runs to 14 residues. The V end was cut by 1 base, the J end by 7 bases, with 11 bases between. Germline CDR1 SEHNR, CDR2 FQNEAQ (reference sequence). The chain's CDR3 is CASSLGLEPNEQFL. The CDR3, as DNA: TGTGCCAGCAGCTTAGGGCTAGAACCTAATGAGCAGTTCCTC.